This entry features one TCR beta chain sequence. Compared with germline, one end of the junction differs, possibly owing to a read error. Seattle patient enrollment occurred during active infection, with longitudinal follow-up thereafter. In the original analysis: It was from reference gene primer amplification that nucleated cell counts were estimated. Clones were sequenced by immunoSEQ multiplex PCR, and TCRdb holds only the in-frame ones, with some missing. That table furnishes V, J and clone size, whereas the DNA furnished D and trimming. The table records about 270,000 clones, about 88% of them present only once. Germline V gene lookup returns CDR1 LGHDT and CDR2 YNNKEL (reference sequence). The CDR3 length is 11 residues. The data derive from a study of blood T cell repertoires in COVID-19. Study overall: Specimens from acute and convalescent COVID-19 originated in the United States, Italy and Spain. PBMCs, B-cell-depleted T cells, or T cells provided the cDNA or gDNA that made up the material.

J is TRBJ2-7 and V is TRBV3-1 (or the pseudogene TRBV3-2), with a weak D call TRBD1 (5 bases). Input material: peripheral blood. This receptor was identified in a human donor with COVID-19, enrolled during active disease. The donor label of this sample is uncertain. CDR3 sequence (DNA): TGTGCCAGCAGCCAAGGCAGGGCCGCATCCTTC. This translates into CASSQGRAASF.